This T cell receptor (beta chain) emerged from a study of T-cell reconstitution after alpha-beta-depleted transplantation in children (TCRdb year 2016). General notes on the study: The study quantitatively tracked T-cell immune reconstitution after TCRalphabeta/CD19-depleted allogeneic hematopoietic cell transplantation in children using TCR repertoire profiling.

Summary of the overall study and its limitations: In some patients, high TCRbeta diversity at day 60 was attributed to recipient T cells and intrathymic progenitors that had survived conditioning. Over the following months the frequencies of hyperexpanded clones went down, and after one year T-cell counts and TCRbeta diversity were mostly credited to newly produced T cells. About two months after transplant, the apparently early recovery of alphabetaT-cell counts reportedly depended on just several hundred clones that had expanded rapidly and came from non-depleted graft cells.

Sample treatment or condition, as interpreted from the label and publication: allogeneic hematopoietic cell transplantation with graft depleted of TCRalphabeta T cells and CD19 B cells. The children who served as transplant recipients had been given grafts of TCRalphabeta/CD19-depleted allogeneic hematopoietic cells. Receptor amplification or capture employed PCR. Instrument used: Illumina HiSeq 2500. To normalize quantification of the TCRbeta repertoire, the TCR libraries were built with molecular barcoding that relied on unique molecular identifiers. TCRdb handled the public reads itself, with Q25 trimming in fastp and clone calling in MiXCR, and kept productive beta chains. Every CDR3 protein is listed once, alongside the most common genes and DNA of its rows. This sample has roughly 670,000 distinct CDR3 sequences in its table, and 13% of those were observed once. The ten largest account for 0.79% of the sample.

V is pared back by 3 bases and J by 1 base, with 8 bases lying between the germline termini. Reading the germline V gene gives CDR1 SGHRS and CDR2 YFSETQ. Inclusive of both ends, the CDR3 amounts to 14 amino acids. Only the CDR3 DNA is retained, 42 bases long and in frame from the first base. As to this clonotype: Its antigen is still unknown. This may come from a read error, since a much larger clone is one base off. The missing conserved phenylalanine or tryptophan at the end of this CDR3 makes a read error likely.

The TCR was taken from a girl aged 2 to 9 with congenital amegakaryocytic thrombocytopenia, due to receive a stem cell transplant. The sample was PBMCs, taken before TCRalphabeta/CD19-depleted stem cell transplant. The rearrangement joined TRBV5-1 to TRBJ2-1; the D gene is perhaps TRBD2, on 5 matching bases. The sequenced DNA: TGCGCCAGCAGCTCGACGGGGTCCTACAATGAGCAGTTCATC. The encoded protein is CASSSTGSYNEQFI.